One sample yielded the 9 T cell receptor beta chains listed below, sequenced in a study of cytomegalovirus exposure and HLA in healthy donors. Sequencing was performed with immunoSEQ multiplex PCR; in TCRdb, only in-frame clones are kept and a portion is missing. The sample consists of approximately 50,000 clones, approximately 88% of them appearing once. Sequencing was done on a sample of PBMCs. All receptors derive from a woman in her 30s in good health and CMV-seronegative.

J is TRBJ2-1 and V is TRBV9; 7 bases line up with TRBD2. The J segment lost 3 bases and the V segment lost 2 bases, leaving 5 bases of the junction unmatched. CDR1 SGDLS and CDR2 YYNGEE come from the germline V gene. The CDR3 consists of 15 residues. Here the CDR3 DNA reads TGTGCCAGCAGCGTTCTGGGGGGGGGCTACAATGAGCAGTTCTTC. This codes for CASSVLGGGYNEQFF.

V gene TRBV28 combines with J gene TRBJ2-3, with TRBD2 identical over 11 bases. Germline V gene lookup returns CDR1 MDHEN and CDR2 SYDVKM. The CDR3 totals 19 residues. J gave up 1 base and V 4 bases, and 13 bases lay outside the gene matches. The CDR3 reads CASSSTVLAGVGGTDTQYF. CDR3 in DNA: TGTGCCAGCAGTTCGACGGTACTAGCGGGAGTGGGGGGCACAGATACGCAGTATTTT.

This rearrangement joins TRBV4-3 to TRBJ2-5; D unclear. V was clipped by 2 bases and J by 5 bases, with 9 bases between them. This CDR3 comprises 13 residues. Germline V lookup: CDR1 LGHNA, CDR2 YSLEER. This chain's CDR3 is CASSQHRLETQYF. The CDR3 DNA follows: TGCGCCAGCAGCCAACATAGACTGGAGACCCAGTACTTC.

V is TRBV27 and J is TRBJ2-7; TRBD2 is a possible D gene (5 bases). V was pared by 6 bases and J by 3 bases, with 12 bases between. The CDR3 is 13 amino acids. The germline CDR1 and CDR2 sequences are MNHEY and SMNVEV (reference sequence). The CDR3 sequence is CASSGLLGYEQYF. DNA for the CDR3: TGTGCCAGCAGCGGACTGCTAGGCTACGAGCAGTACTTC.

The genes are TRBV28 and TRBJ2-7, with TRBD2 as a possible D gene (6 bases). From germline, CDR1 is MDHEN and CDR2 SYDVKM. V was shortened by 7 bases and J by 7 bases, with 23 bases between the two germline ends. The CDR3 totals 15 residues. CDR3: CASKTPGLAGEEQYF. The CDR3 DNA follows: TGTGCCAGCAAGACGCCGGGACTGGCTGGGGAGGAGCAGTACTTC.

This clone was counted a single time. The rearrangement uses TRBV27 and TRBJ2-7; 7 positions match TRBD1. V gave up 4 bases and J gave up 4 bases; unmatched junction bases: 7. This CDR3 is built from 14 residues. The germline V gene encodes CDR1 MNHEY and CDR2 SMNVEV (reference sequence). DNA for the CDR3: TGTGCCAGCAGTTCGGGACAGATTGTATACGAGCAGTACTTC. Translating gives CASSSGQIVYEQYF.

This clone was counted between two and nine times. V gene TRBV10-3 combines with J gene TRBJ2-7; TRBD2 might be the D (5 bases). This CDR3 spans 14 amino acids. V dropped 2 bases and J dropped 0 bases, with 8 bases sitting between them. Germline V gene sequence: CDR1 ENHRY, CDR2 SYGVKD. The DNA of the CDR3 is TGTGCCATCAGTGAGGGCGGACTCTCCTACGAGCAGTACTTC. Its translation is CAISEGGLSYEQYF.

The chain recombines TRBV5-6 with TRBJ1-4; D is perhaps TRBD1 (5 bases). Trimming left V 5 bases short and J 7 bases short, with 6 bases between. The germline V gene encodes CDR1 SGHDT and CDR2 YYEEEE. The CDR3 totals 11 residues. The CDR3 nucleotides read TGTGCCAGCAGTAGGGGTGAAAAACTGTTTTTT. It translates to CASSRGEKLFF.

The V call is TRBV7-2, the J call TRBJ2-1; D is perhaps TRBD2 (6 bases). There are 15 residues in the CDR3. Looked up from germline, CDR1 is SGHTA and CDR2 is FQGNSA. Trimming left V 5 bases short and J 0 bases short, with 11 bases between. In nucleotides, the CDR3 is TGTGCCAGCAGCCTCGGGAGTAACTCCTACAATGAGCAGTTCTTC. It yields the protein CASSLGSNSYNEQFF.